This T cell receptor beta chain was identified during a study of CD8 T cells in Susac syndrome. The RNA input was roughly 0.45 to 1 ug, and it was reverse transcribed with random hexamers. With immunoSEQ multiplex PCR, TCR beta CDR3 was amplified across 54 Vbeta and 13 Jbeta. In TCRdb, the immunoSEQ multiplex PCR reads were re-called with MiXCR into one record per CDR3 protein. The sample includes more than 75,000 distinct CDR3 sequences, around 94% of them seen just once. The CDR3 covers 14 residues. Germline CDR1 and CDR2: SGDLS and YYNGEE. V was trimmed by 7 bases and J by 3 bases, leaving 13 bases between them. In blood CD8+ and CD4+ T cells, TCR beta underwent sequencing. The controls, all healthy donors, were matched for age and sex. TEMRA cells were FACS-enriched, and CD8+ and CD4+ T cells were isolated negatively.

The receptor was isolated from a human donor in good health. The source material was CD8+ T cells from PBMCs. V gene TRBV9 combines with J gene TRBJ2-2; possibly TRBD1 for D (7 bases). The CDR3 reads CASVEGADTGELFF. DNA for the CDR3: TGTGCCAGCGTGGAGGGGGCGGACACCGGGGAGCTGTTTTTT.